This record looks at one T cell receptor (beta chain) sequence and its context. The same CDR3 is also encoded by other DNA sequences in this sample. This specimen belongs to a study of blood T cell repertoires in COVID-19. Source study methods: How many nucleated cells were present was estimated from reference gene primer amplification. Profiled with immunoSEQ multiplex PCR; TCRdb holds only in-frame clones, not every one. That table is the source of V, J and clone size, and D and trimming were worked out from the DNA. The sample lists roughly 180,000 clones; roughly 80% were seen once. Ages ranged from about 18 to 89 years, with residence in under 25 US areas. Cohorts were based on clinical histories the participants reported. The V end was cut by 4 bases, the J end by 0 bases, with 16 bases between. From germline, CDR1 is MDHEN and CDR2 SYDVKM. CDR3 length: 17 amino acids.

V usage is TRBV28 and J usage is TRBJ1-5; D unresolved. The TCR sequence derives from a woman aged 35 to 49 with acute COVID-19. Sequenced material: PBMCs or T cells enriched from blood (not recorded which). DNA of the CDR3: TGTGCCAGCAGTTCATACCCAGGACGGGGTAGCAATCAGCCCCAGCATTTT. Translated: CASSSYPGRGSNQPQHF.